This TCR beta chain is from a study of blood T cells in healthy people across ages (dated by TCRdb to 2014 to 2015). Turning to the overall study: Template switching captured roughly one uniquely barcoded TCR beta cDNA molecule per two T cells in model experiments. Age-related changes in TCR beta repertoire diversity were measured in the study by deep sequencing normalized with unique cDNA molecular identifiers. Four age groups were formed from the donors: young (average about 16 years), middle-aged (roughly 38), aged (about 62) and long-lived (more than 75). To avoid experimental bias, donors of different ages were randomly spread across the sequencing lanes. The study analyzed two additional independent replicas of 1 million unique cDNA reads from the same blood draw for two donors, one aged 18 to 29 and one aged 80 or older.

Library preparation used 5' RACE. Sequencing took place on an Illumina HiSeq 2500. A second PCR of 7 to 11 cycles was performed with a sample-barcoded 5' primer and a J-beta primer mix. Each TCR beta cDNA molecule received a unique molecular identifier from a template-switch 5' adaptor carrying 12 random nucleotides. Each sample yielded at least 2.5 million CDR3-containing paired-end reads. The Mint cDNA synthesis kit, primed by a TRBC-specific oligonucleotide, was used to synthesize first-strand cDNA from all RNA. After uracil-DNA glycosylase treatment, a first 18-cycle PCR used universal primers M1SS and BC2_uni_R on all cDNA. The study's processing was this. Normalization of each sample was performed by random selection of 1 million high-quality reads, each carrying a distinct molecular identifier. Reads with shared molecular identifiers were discarded instead of being binned into consensus sequences. CDR3 identification, clonotype clustering and error correction used MiTCR with a Q25 quality threshold and the strictest error-elimination algorithm. A nonparametric unseen species model with Euler transformation was used to estimate lower-bound total TCR beta diversity. TCRdb reprocessing: public reads trimmed at Q25 with fastp, clones called with MiXCR, in-frame beta chains kept. CDR3 protein sequences are deduplicated, and each keeps its most common genes and DNA. TCRdb's processing, not the authors', yielded these V and J calls. The sample table shows hundreds of thousands of distinct CDR3 sequences, and less than 80% are seen once. The ten largest clones capture 28% of the sample.

The donors were roughly 40 Caucasian individuals from Russia, aged about 6 to 100 years, who were systemically healthy. Ten milliliters of peripheral blood were drawn from each donor into EDTA-treated Vacutainer tubes. PBMCs were isolated by Ficoll-Paque density-gradient centrifugation, with at least 6 million obtained per sample. Total RNA was extracted from PBMCs with Trizol reagent, with at least 5.5 micrograms obtained per sample. For every donor, an aliquot of PBMCs went through flow cytometry to measure the percentages of naive CD45RAhigh/CD27high T cells. This clonotype was found a few times. Its antigen is still unknown. Per-nucleotide qualities are absent, and no much larger clonotype sits a single base away. The CDR3 sequence holds 17 residues, the cysteine and phenylalanine included. Only CDR3 DNA is held: 51 bases, read in frame from base 1. Trimming leaves V shorter by 6 bases and J shorter by 6 bases, with the junction holding 12 bases beyond the gene matches.

General study outcomes and caveats: Conclusive comparison of naive and antigen-experienced compartments was prevented by the profiling of bulk unsorted PBMCs. Donor CMV infection status was unknown, potentially confounding age-related changes in expanded clonotypes. The percentage of naive T cells measured by flow cytometry correlated strongly with observed TCR beta diversity. Estimates of total diversity based on one million sequenced T cells were regarded as lower bounds and as underestimates. Observed TCR beta diversity per million T cells fell roughly linearly with age, and a significant reduction was already apparent by age approximately 40. Compared with the aged group, the long-lived group had more naive CD4+ T cells, fewer expanded clones and increased TCR diversity, a pattern suggesting age selection.

The sequence links TRBV12-3 or TRBV12-4 to TRBJ2-2; TRBD2 aligns with 11 central bases. The source is a man aged 25 to 40 in good health. The sample was blood. The nucleotide sequence is TGTGCCAGCAGCCCCAGCCTACTAGCGGGGGATCCCGGGGAGCTGTTTTTT. This yields the protein CASSPSLLAGDPGELFF.